Below, 14 T cell receptor beta chains from the same sample are listed, as sequenced in a study of monozygotic twins with inflammatory bowel disease. For each CDR3 protein, TCRdb gives one entry from its re-call of the 5' RACE reads, without DNA. Listed are roughly 200,000 distinct CDR3 sequences; under 8.5% falls within the top ten. The specimen sequenced was blood. The source is a human donor with ulcerative colitis or Crohn's disease, or a healthy co-twin of an affected twin (not recorded which).

The rearrangement links TRBV10-3 to TRBJ1-5. CDR1 and CDR2 (germline): ENHRY, SYGVKD. The CDR3 covers 12 residues. The chain's CDR3 is CAISGMDQPQHF.

This CDR3 reads CASSFRDSASWGSYNEQFF. The chain employs TRBV7-9 and TRBJ2-1; there is no DNA to check the TCRdb D call of TRBD1. The CDR3 extends over 19 amino acids. In germline, CDR1 is SEHNR, CDR2 FQNEAQ (reference sequence).

V gene TRBV20-1 combines with J gene TRBJ1-1; TCRdb indicates TRBD1, and absent DNA this call remains unverified. The germline V gene encodes CDR1 DFQATT and CDR2 SNEGSKA (reference sequence). The CDR3 runs 14 residues. The CDR3 is CSASSGPGNTEAFF.

V and J are TRBV12-3 or TRBV12-4 and TRBJ2-3; TCRdb designates TRBD2, a call that cannot be tested without DNA. The CDR3 is 19 amino acids. CDR3 region: CASSPPPGLAGGDTDTQYF.

V usage is TRBV7-9 and J usage is TRBJ2-5. CDR1 is SEHNR, CDR2 FQNEAQ, per germline (reference sequence). This CDR3 is 12 amino acids long. The CDR3 protein is CASSTYQETQYF.

This rearrangement joins TRBV10-3 to TRBJ1-5; TCRdb gives TRBD1 as the D gene, but with no DNA this cannot be confirmed. This CDR3 has 14 amino acids. Germline V gene sequence: CDR1 ENHRY, CDR2 SYGVKD. Here the CDR3 reads CATRDRTSDQPQHF.

This chain links TRBV20-1 with TRBJ2-7; the TCRdb D gene call, TRBD2, has no DNA to confirm it. The germline CDR1 and CDR2 sequences are DFQATT and SNEGSKA (reference sequence). CDR3 length: 14 amino acids. The CDR3 spells CSARDPGTAYEQYF.

The chain employs TRBV9 and TRBJ2-2; TCRdb designates TRBD2, a call that cannot be tested without DNA. CDR1 is SGDLS, CDR2 YYNGEE, per germline. This CDR3 region has 16 residues. The chain's CDR3 is CASSVSAGLHGGELFF.

The chain combines TRBV4-2 with TRBJ2-7; no DNA is available, so the TRBD2 call from TCRdb remains unchecked. The CDR3 is made up of 18 amino acids. Germline CDR1 is LGHNA and CDR2 is YNFKEQ. The CDR3 protein is CASSQDLGKREVYYEQYF.

The chain has TRBV12-3 or TRBV12-4 and TRBJ2-4; TCRdb's D call of TRBD2 is untestable without DNA. This CDR3 has 17 amino acids. This CDR3 is CASSRHRTSGAKNIQYF.

This chain links TRBV6-5 with TRBJ2-7; the TCRdb D gene call, TRBD2, has no DNA to confirm it. CDR1 and CDR2 (germline): MNHEY, SVGAGI. The CDR3 runs 16 residues. CDR3 region: CASSYSRTADVGEQYF.

The V call is TRBV3-1, the J call TRBJ2-1; with no DNA, the TCRdb D assignment of TRBD1 cannot be verified. CDR1 is LGHDT, CDR2 YNNKEL, per germline (reference sequence). This CDR3 region has 18 residues. The CDR3 sequence: CASSPGTGGPVRSSEQFF.

This chain links TRBV2 with TRBJ1-5; TCRdb proposes TRBD1, but this gene call is untestable without DNA. This CDR3 contains 14 residues. The germline V gene encodes CDR1 SNHLY and CDR2 FYNNEI. CDR3 loop: CASRGREGGQPQHF. The variable domain in full, with the rest retrieved from reference TRBV2 and TRBJ1-5, is EPEVTQTPSHQVTQMGQEVILRCVPISNHLYFYWYRQILGQKVEFLVSFYNNEISEKSEIFDDQFSVERPDGSNFTLKIRSTKLEDSAMYFCASRGREGGQPQHFGDGTRLSIL.

The V and J genes are TRBV5-1 and TRBJ1-2; the D call of TRBD1 rests on TCRdb alone, since no DNA is present to check it. In germline, CDR1 is SGHRS, CDR2 YFSETQ. The CDR3 length is 13 residues. This chain's CDR3 is CASSFRDNDGYTF.